The subject of this entry is one TCR beta chain. Its cognate antigen is unknown. The data stem from a study of cytomegalovirus exposure and HLA in healthy donors. When sampled, the donors appeared nominally healthy, though they likely had unrecorded immune exposures. The CDR3 contains 12 residues. The V gene end was trimmed by 3 bases and the J gene end by 14 bases; junction bases not matched to a gene: 7. Germline assignment: CDR1 MGHDK and CDR2 SYGVNS. The PCR employed 60 Vbeta primers together with 13 Jbeta primers. Profiled with immunoSEQ multiplex PCR; TCRdb holds only in-frame clones, not every one. The table records approximately 140,000 clones, 80% to 85% of them present only once. Whole-study results and caveats: In vitro testing confirmed three CMV-associated chains as specific for CMV antigens. The authors enumerated under 200 TCR beta chains as linked to cytomegalovirus.

Sequencing was carried out using PBMCs. The chain joins TRBV25-1 to TRBJ2-5; 9 nucleotides line up with TRBD2. This TCR was recovered from a boy between 5 and 17 years old in good health and CMV-seronegative. The CDR3 DNA reads TGTGCCAGCAGTGAGTTGAAGGGACTAGCTTACTTC. Translating gives CASSELKGLAYF.